A single T cell receptor beta chain is shown here with its context. No antigen is known for it. Time point reported: patch test 1, 2 weeks after DPC sensitization. The treatment denotes: therapeutic diphenylcyclopropenone sensitization with weekly scalp DPC. This sample was taken from a study of human T cells and chemical hapten exposure. The CDR3 is 17 amino acids. With 6 bases clipped from V and 3 bases from J, the junction kept 13 bases outside the gene matches. Germline loops: CDR1 MDHEN, CDR2 SYDVKM. Each CDR3 protein is one row after TCRdb ran MiXCR on the RACE reads. Found here are around 150,000 distinct CDR3 sequences, approximately 14% of them singletons; the top ten hold about 1.7%. The study, taken as a whole, reports: Donors, who had alopecia, may show an immune response that differs from healthy people's.

This chain uses TRBV28 with TRBJ1-3, with 8 bases fitting TRBD1. The sequences come from whole blood, collected in connection with sensitization to the hapten diphenylcyclopropenone (DPC). The TCR was taken from a woman younger than 45 with alopecia areata. Some clones in this sample may be carry-over from other donors' samples. The CDR3 reads CASRTSDRGYYGNTIYF. The DNA for the CDR3 is TGTGCCAGCAGGACATCCGACAGGGGATATTATGGAAACACCATATATTTT.